This T cell receptor (beta chain) was sequenced in a study of T cell repertoires in cytomegalovirus infection (dated by TCRdb to about 2019). Turning to the overall study: Because public TCR beta signatures pointed to carriage of CMV infection together with the matching HLA type, the HLA type of each donor mattered for the analysis. Study-wide findings and limitations: The ex vivo response was dominated by HLA-C-restricted CMV-specific TCR beta clonotypes, which also provided the single most frequent clonotype in two of eight donors. In both this cohort and an independent roughly 350-donor cohort, the cumulative frequency of public TCR beta family members distinguished carriers of CMV infection plus the relevant HLA type.

With respect to this clonotype: The antigen it binds to is not known. No base-level quality is on record; no much larger clone is a single base apart.

These reads were obtained on an Illumina HiSeq 1500. The raw public data were reprocessed by TCRdb itself: fastp quality trimming at Q25, MiXCR clonotype calling, in-frame beta chains only. For every CDR3 protein sequence, its rows merge into one entry that carries the most common genes and DNA. This sample comprises 250,000 or so distinct CDR3 sequences, over 15% of them detected only once. The ten largest make up roughly 45% of the sample. V is reduced by 4 bases and J by 4 bases, leaving a spacing of 13 bases between them. Its CDR3 holds 14 amino acids, cysteine through phenylalanine. The read is trimmed to its CDR3 DNA, 42 bases read in frame from base 1. From the germline V gene, CDR1 is MDHEN and CDR2 is SYDVKM.

The sequence links TRBV28 to TRBJ2-5, with the D gene not confidently named. The TCR was taken from a human donor in good health (CMV status not recorded). Some clones in this sample may be carry-over from other donors' samples. Material for sequencing was CD8+ T cells from PBMCs. At the DNA level, the sequence is TGTGCCAGCAGTTCGGACCTCCCACGAGAGACCCAGTACTTC. Translated, this is CASSSDLPRETQYF.